The 16 T cell receptor beta chains below all came from one sample that was sequenced in a study of technical replicates of blood from several donors. Sequenced by immunoSEQ multiplex PCR; TCRdb stores in-frame clones only, minus some. The table shows 74,000 or so clones, with around nine tenths occurring only once. Input material: T cells isolated from PBMCs. These TCRs come from a human donor in good health.

The genes are TRBV6-4 and TRBJ2-2; 9 positions match TRBD1. The V gene end was trimmed by 8 bases and the J gene end by 7 bases; junction bases not matched to a gene: 8. Germline V gene lookup returns CDR1 MRHNA and CDR2 SNTAGT. CDR3 length equals 14 residues. The CDR3 DNA is TGTGCCAGCGGAACAGGGGGCAGGGACGGGGAGCTGTTTTTT. It specifies CASGTGGRDGELFF.

This clone appeared once. This chain joins TRBV5-5 and TRBJ1-5, with 8 bases identical to TRBD1. This CDR3 spans 14 amino acids. Per germline, CDR1 SGHKS and CDR2 YYEKEE (reference sequence). V trimming: 4 bases; J trimming: 3 bases; junction bases outside the gene matches: 3. For the CDR3, the DNA is TGTGCCAGCAGCCCGGGACAGGACAATCAGCCCCAGCATTTT. This translates into CASSPGQDNQPQHF.

The V and J genes are TRBV29-1 and TRBJ2-7; 12 positions agree with TRBD1. Germline V gives CDR1 SQVTM, CDR2 ANQGSEA. This CDR3 has 14 residues. The junction had 4 bases not matched to a gene; V was cut back by 4 bases and J by 3 bases. The CDR3 nucleotides are TGCAGCGTTGTGGGGACAGGGGGCTTCTACGAGCAGTACTTC. Its translation: CSVVGTGGFYEQYF.

The chain joins TRBV10-3 to TRBJ1-3; D possibly corresponds to TRBD1 (5 bases). V was clipped by 2 bases and J by 6 bases, with 8 bases between them. This CDR3 is 13 amino acids long. Looked up from germline, CDR1 is ENHRY and CDR2 is SYGVKD. The DNA of the CDR3 is TGTGCCATCAGTGAGGGAGGGGCAAACACCATATATTTT. Protein sequence: CAISEGGANTIYF.

The chain joins TRBV5-6 to TRBJ2-5, with 7 bases lining up with TRBD1. The V segment lost 0 bases and the J segment 4 bases; nucleotides outside the gene matches: 0. Germline V gene lookup returns CDR1 SGHDT and CDR2 YYEEEE. The CDR3 has 13 residues. DNA for the CDR3: TGTGCCAGCAGCTTGGACAGGGGAGAGACCCAGTACTTC. This translates into CASSLDRGETQYF.

V usage is TRBV6-1 and J usage is TRBJ1-5; 7 bases map to TRBD1. V shed 10 bases and J 2 bases; nucleotides not matched to a gene: 5. The CDR3 runs to 13 residues. CDR1 is MNHNS, CDR2 SASEGT, per germline. For the CDR3, the DNA is TGTGCCACCCGGACAGGAGGCAATCAGCCCCAGCATTTT. This encodes CATRTGGNQPQHF.

The chain links TRBV5-1 to TRBJ2-7; tentative D call: TRBD1 (5 bases). The CDR3 is made up of 12 amino acids. V lost 4 bases and J lost 5, with 10 bases in between. Germline values: CDR1 SGHRS, CDR2 YFSETQ. CDR3 sequence reads: CASSAGLNEQYF. The CDR3 region has the DNA TGCGCCAGCAGCGCAGGGTTGAACGAGCAGTACTTC.

This clone came up once. The chain carries TRBV27 and TRBJ1-2; D perhaps matches TRBD1 (6 bases). Deletions cut 2 bases from V and 6 bases from J, with 10 bases between. In germline, CDR1 is MNHEY, CDR2 SMNVEV (reference sequence). CDR3 length: 13 amino acids. CDR3 loop: CASSLRQGNGYTF. CDR3 DNA: TGTGCCAGCAGTTTAAGGCAGGGGAATGGCTACACCTTC.

The chain is built from TRBV6-5 and TRBJ2-1; D perhaps matches TRBD2 (5 bases). CDR3 size: 13 residues. Germline lookup yields CDR1 MNHEY and CDR2 SVGAGI. Trimming removed 6 bases at V and 6 bases at J, with 12 bases between. The CDR3 region has the DNA TGTGCCAGCAGGAGGGTAGATAGCAATGAGCAGTTCTTC. Amino acids: CASRRVDSNEQFF.

This rearrangement joins TRBV7-3 to TRBJ2-3, with TRBD1 identical over 7 bases. V shed 5 bases, J shed 3 bases, and the junction held 11 bases outside the gene matches. Germline CDR1 SGHTA, CDR2 FQGTGA. The CDR3 consists of 16 residues. The CDR3 here is CASSPGQAYLTDTQYF. The CDR3 DNA sequence: TGTGCCAGCAGCCCAGGACAGGCCTACCTTACAGATACGCAGTATTTT.

The chain couples TRBV28 to TRBJ2-6, with D hard to call. Germline V gene sequence: CDR1 MDHEN, CDR2 SYDVKM. V was pared by 3 bases and J by 0 bases, with 18 bases between. This CDR3 is built from 19 residues. The CDR3 DNA reads TGTGCCAGCAGTTTTTTTTACGACGACAAATACTCTGGGGCCAACGTCCTGACTTTC. It specifies CASSFFYDDKYSGANVLTF.

The rearrangement uses TRBV6-5 and TRBJ1-1, with 8 nucleotides matching TRBD1. Germline CDR1 reads MNHEY; CDR2 reads SVGAGI. The trim removed 2 bases at V and 4 bases at J, leaving 0 bases unmatched. The CDR3 is 13 amino acids. The CDR3 loop is CASSYDRGTEAFF. In DNA form, the CDR3 reads TGTGCCAGCAGTTACGACAGGGGCACTGAAGCTTTCTTT.

The chain couples TRBV5-1 to TRBJ2-7, with D possibly TRBD1 on 6 matching bases. Trimming stripped 4 bases from V and 1 base from J, with 9 bases between. There are 13 residues in the CDR3. The germline gives CDR1 SGHRS, CDR2 YFSETQ. The chain's CDR3 is CASSRDRSYEQYF. The CDR3 DNA reads as TGCGCCAGCAGCCGCGACAGGTCCTACGAGCAGTACTTC.

The chain joins TRBV6-1 to TRBJ2-3; TRBD1 matches 7 bases. V dropped 5 bases and J dropped 1; count of bases not matched to a gene: 6. This CDR3 spans 15 amino acids. Germline V gene data show CDR1 as MNHNS and CDR2 as SASEGT. DNA for the CDR3: TGTGCCAGCAGTTCCATCGACAGGGGCACAGATACGCAGTATTTT. It is translated as CASSSIDRGTDTQYF.

V is TRBV4-2 and J is TRBJ2-1; a possible D gene is TRBD2 (6 bases). Germline CDR1 and CDR2: LGHNA and YNFKEQ. Trimming cost V 0 bases and J 6 bases, with 15 bases left between them. The CDR3 extends over 16 amino acids. The CDR3 DNA follows: TGTGCCAGCAGCCAAGATGTCTTTGGGGGGTTCAATGAGCAGTTCTTC. The encoded protein is CASSQDVFGGFNEQFF.

The chain has TRBV28 and TRBJ2-1; 9 bases line up with TRBD2. From germline, CDR1 is MDHEN and CDR2 SYDVKM. V trimming: 6 bases; J trimming: 0 bases; junction bases outside the gene matches: 6. The CDR3 sequence is 16 residues long. CDR3 protein: CASSGLANGSYNEQFF. DNA for the CDR3: TGTGCCAGCAGCGGACTAGCGAACGGCTCCTACAATGAGCAGTTCTTC.